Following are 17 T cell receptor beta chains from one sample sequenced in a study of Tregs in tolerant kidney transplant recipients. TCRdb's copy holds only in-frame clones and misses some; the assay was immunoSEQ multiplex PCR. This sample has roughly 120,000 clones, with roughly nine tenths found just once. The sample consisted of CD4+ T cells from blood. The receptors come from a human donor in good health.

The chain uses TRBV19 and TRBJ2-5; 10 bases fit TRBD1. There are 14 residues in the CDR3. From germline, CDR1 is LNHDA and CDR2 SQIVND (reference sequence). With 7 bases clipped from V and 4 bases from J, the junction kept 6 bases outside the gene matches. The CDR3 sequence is CASTRQGAGETQYF. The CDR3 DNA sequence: TGTGCCAGTACCCGACAGGGGGCCGGAGAGACCCAGTACTTC.

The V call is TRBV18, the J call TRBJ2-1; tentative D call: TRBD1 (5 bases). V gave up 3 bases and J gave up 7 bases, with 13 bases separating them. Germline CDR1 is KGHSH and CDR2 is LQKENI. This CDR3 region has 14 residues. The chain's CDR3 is CASSPAGKGNEQFF. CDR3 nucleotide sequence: TGTGCCAGCTCACCGGCAGGGAAGGGGAATGAGCAGTTCTTC.

The CDR3 is CASSYRIGGPQHF. The CDR3 bases are TGTGCCAGCAGTTACCGAATCGGGGGGCCCCAGCATTTT. This rearrangement joins TRBV6-5 to TRBJ1-5; tentatively, D is TRBD1 (5 bases). Trimming took off 2 bases at V and 9 bases at J, with 11 bases between the two ends. CDR3 length: 13 residues. The germline gives CDR1 MNHEY, CDR2 SVGAGI.

CDR3 protein: CASSPPIGAGRRAFF. In DNA form, the CDR3 reads TGTGCCAGCTCACCACCAATCGGGGCAGGGAGGAGGGCTTTCTTT. The rearrangement links TRBV18 to TRBJ1-1, with D possibly being TRBD1 (5 bases). Germline CDR1 and CDR2: KGHSH and LQKENI. V gave up 0 bases and J gave up 11 bases, with 19 bases separating them. This CDR3 contains 15 residues.

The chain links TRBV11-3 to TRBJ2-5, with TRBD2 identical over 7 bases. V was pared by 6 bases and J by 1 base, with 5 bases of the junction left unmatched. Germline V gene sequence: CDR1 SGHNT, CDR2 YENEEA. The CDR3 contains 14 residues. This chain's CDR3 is CASSGGGLQETQYF. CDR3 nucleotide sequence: TGTGCCAGCAGTGGCGGGGGACTCCAAGAGACCCAGTACTTC.

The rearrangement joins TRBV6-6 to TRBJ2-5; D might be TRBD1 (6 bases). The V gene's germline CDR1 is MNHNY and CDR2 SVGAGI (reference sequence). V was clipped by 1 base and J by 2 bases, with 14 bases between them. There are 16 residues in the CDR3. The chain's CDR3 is CASSYLIGQTQETQYF. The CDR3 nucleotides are TGTGCCAGCAGTTACTTAATAGGACAGACTCAAGAGACCCAGTACTTC.

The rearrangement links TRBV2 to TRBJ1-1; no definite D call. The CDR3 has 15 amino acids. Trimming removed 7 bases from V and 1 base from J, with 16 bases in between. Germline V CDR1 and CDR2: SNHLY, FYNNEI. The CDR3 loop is CASNYQPGPNTEAFF. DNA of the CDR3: TGTGCCAGCAACTACCAACCCGGGCCGAACACTGAAGCTTTCTTT.

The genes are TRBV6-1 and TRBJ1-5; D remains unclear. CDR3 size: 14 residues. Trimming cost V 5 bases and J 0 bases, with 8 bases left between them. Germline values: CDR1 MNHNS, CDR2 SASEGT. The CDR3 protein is CASSMSDSNQPQHF. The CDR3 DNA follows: TGTGCCAGCAGTATGTCAGATAGCAATCAGCCCCAGCATTTT.

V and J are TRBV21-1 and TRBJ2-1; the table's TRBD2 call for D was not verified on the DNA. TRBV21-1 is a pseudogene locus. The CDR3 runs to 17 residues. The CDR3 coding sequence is TGTGCCAGCAGCAAGCTTTCCCGGGATTTGGATTACAATGAGCAGTTCTTC. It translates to CASSKLSRDLDYNEQFF.

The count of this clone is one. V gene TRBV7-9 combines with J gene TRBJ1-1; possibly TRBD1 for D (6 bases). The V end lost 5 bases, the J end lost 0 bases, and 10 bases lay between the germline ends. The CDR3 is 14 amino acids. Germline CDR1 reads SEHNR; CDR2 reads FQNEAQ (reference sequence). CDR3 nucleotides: TGTGCCAGCAGCCCTAGGGGGTTGAACACTGAAGCTTTCTTT. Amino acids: CASSPRGLNTEAFF. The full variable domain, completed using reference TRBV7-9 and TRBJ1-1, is DTGVSQNPRHKITKRGQNVTFRCDPISEHNRLYWYRQTLGQGPEFLTYFQNEAQLEKSRLLSDRFSAERPKGSFSTLEIQRTEQGDSAMYLCASSPRGLNTEAFFGQGTRLTVV.

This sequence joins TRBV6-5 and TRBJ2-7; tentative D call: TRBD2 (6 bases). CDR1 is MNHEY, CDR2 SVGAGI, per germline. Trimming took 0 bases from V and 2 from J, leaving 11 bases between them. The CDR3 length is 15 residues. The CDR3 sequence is CASSYSTRGAYEQYF. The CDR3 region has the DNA TGTGCCAGCAGTTACTCGACTCGCGGGGCCTACGAGCAGTACTTC.

CDR3 bases: TGTGCCAGCAGCTTAAACAGGCGGAACTATGGCTACACCTTC. Translation gives CASSLNRRNYGYTF. V is TRBV7-9 and J is TRBJ1-2, with D possibly TRBD1 on 5 matching bases. Trimming took 2 bases from V and 2 from J, leaving 9 bases between them. Germline loops: CDR1 SEHNR, CDR2 FQNEAQ (reference sequence). There are 14 residues in the CDR3.

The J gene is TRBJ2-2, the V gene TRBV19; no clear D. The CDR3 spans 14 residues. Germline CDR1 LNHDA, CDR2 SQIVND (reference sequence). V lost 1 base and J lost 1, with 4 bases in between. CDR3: CASSIGMNTGELFF. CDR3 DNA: TGTGCCAGTAGTATAGGCATGAACACCGGGGAGCTGTTTTTT.

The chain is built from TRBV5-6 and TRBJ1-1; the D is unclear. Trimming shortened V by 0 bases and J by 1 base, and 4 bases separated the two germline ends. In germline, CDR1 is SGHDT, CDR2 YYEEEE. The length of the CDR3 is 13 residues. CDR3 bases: TGTGCCAGCAGCTTGGCACGGAACACTGAAGCTTTCTTT. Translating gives CASSLARNTEAFF.

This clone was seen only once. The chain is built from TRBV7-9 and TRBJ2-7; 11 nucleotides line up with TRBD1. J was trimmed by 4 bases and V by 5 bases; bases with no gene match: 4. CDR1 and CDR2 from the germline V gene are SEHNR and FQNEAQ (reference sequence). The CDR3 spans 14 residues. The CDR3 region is CASSRGTGGYEQYF. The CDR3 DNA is TGTGCCAGCAGCCGCGGGACAGGGGGTTACGAGCAGTACTTC. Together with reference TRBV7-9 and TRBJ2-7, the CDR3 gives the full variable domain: DTGVSQNPRHKITKRGQNVTFRCDPISEHNRLYWYRQTLGQGPEFLTYFQNEAQLEKSRLLSDRFSAERPKGSFSTLEIQRTEQGDSAMYLCASSRGTGGYEQYFGPGTRLTVT.

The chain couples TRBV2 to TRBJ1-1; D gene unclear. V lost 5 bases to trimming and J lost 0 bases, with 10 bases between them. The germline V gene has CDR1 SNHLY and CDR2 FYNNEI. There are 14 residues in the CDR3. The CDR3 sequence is CASSFDLMNTEAFF. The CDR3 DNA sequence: TGTGCCAGCAGTTTCGATTTAATGAACACTGAAGCTTTCTTT.

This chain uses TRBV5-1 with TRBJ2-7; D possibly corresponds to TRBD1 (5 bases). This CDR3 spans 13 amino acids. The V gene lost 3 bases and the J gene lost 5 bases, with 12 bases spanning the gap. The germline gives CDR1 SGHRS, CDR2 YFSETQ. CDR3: CASSWGSVNEQYF. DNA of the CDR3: TGCGCCAGCAGCTGGGGCAGTGTAAACGAGCAGTACTTC.